The next 21 T cell receptor beta chains were all read from a single sample in a study of T cell responses to AZD1222 COVID-19 vaccine. The method was immunoSEQ multiplex PCR; TCRdb's version includes in-frame clones alone and lacks a portion of them. The sample lists 180,000 or so clones, 85% to 95% occurring once. This material consisted of peripheral blood, taken 28 days after the second AZD1222 dose. The origin of the receptors is an adult who received the AZD1222 COVID-19 vaccine.

The genes are TRBV2 and TRBJ1-5, with a possible D match to TRBD1 (5 bases). V lost 3 bases and J 3 bases, leaving 9 bases between the germline ends. CDR3 length equals 14 residues. In germline, CDR1 is SNHLY, CDR2 FYNNEI. The DNA of the CDR3 is TGTGCCAGCAGTGACGGGACGATCAATCAGCCCCAGCATTTT. Translation gives CASSDGTINQPQHF.

This clone came up once. The chain links TRBV5-4 to TRBJ2-1; possibly TRBD1 or TRBD2 for D (6 bases each). The V end lost 5 bases, the J end lost 8 bases, and 17 bases lay between the germline ends. The CDR3 sequence is 14 residues long. CDR1 SGHNT and CDR2 YYREEE come from the germline V gene (reference sequence). The CDR3 coding sequence is TGTGCCAGCAGTCATAAGAGGGGGGCCGATGAGCAGTTCTTC. Protein: CASSHKRGADEQFF.

The chain uses TRBV7-8 and TRBJ2-3; D gene unclear. The CDR3 runs 16 residues. V lost 1 base and J lost 1, with 12 bases in between. The germline V gene encodes CDR1 SGHVS and CDR2 FQNEAQ. CDR3: CASSLGPFGGTDTQYF. In nucleotides, the CDR3 is TGTGCCAGCAGCTTAGGCCCTTTCGGCGGCACAGATACGCAGTATTTT.

The chain couples TRBV18 to TRBJ1-2; D not certain. Germline V lookup: CDR1 KGHSH, CDR2 LQKENI. The CDR3 sequence is 14 residues long. V was trimmed by 3 bases and J by 6 bases, leaving 14 bases between them. In DNA form, the CDR3 reads TGTGCCAGCTCACCGGCCCAGGTTGAACATGGCTACACCTTC. It translates to CASSPAQVEHGYTF.

The chain joins TRBV4-3 to TRBJ2-1; TRBD2 might be the D (6 bases). From germline, CDR1 is LGHNA and CDR2 YSLEER. Trimming stripped 0 bases from V and 3 bases from J, with 12 bases between. This CDR3 region has 16 residues. This CDR3 reads CASSQDWSGFYNEQFF. CDR3 bases: TGCGCCAGCAGCCAAGATTGGAGCGGGTTCTACAATGAGCAGTTCTTC.

The CDR3 region is CASSSRGQGSSYNEQFF. CDR3 in DNA: TGTGCCAGCAGCTCGAGAGGACAGGGGAGCTCCTACAATGAGCAGTTCTTC. This chain connects TRBV7-3 to TRBJ2-1, with 9 nucleotides matching TRBD1. Per germline, CDR1 SGHTA and CDR2 FQGTGA. J gave up 0 bases and V 4 bases, and 7 bases lay outside the gene matches. The CDR3 consists of 17 residues.

The V and J genes are TRBV4-1 and TRBJ1-2, with TRBD1 identical over 8 bases. The CDR3 is 13 residues long. In germline, CDR1 is MGHRA, CDR2 YSYEKL. Germline trimming cut 6 bases from V and 8 bases from J; bases unmatched to any gene: 8. The CDR3 nucleotides are TGCGCCAGCAGGGTTGCACAGGGGGGCGGCTACACCTTC. It translates to CASRVAQGGGYTF.

The V gene is TRBV9, the J gene TRBJ2-1, with TRBD1 matching over 8 bases. The CDR3 consists of 20 residues. Per germline, CDR1 SGDLS and CDR2 YYNGEE. The V gene end was trimmed by 1 base and the J gene end by 0 bases; junction bases not matched to a gene: 15. CDR3 coding DNA: TGTGCCAGCAGCGTAAGAGGAGGCGGGACAGGCGAAAGCTCCTACAATGAGCAGTTCTTC. Amino acids: CASSVRGGGTGESSYNEQFF.

This clone came up once. The V gene is TRBV10-2, the J gene TRBJ1-2; TRBD1 is a possible D gene (5 bases). V was trimmed by 0 bases and J by 4 bases, leaving 9 bases between them. Germline V gene lookup returns CDR1 WSHSY and CDR2 SAAADI. This CDR3 comprises 14 residues. The CDR3 protein is CASSESGTAYGYTF. The CDR3 DNA is TGCGCCAGCAGTGAGTCAGGGACTGCCTATGGCTACACCTTC.

The chain carries TRBV12-2 and TRBJ1-2. TRBV12-2 counts as a pseudogene. The CDR3 has 16 residues. The CDR3: CASRLVPSGTKNGYTF. The CDR3 bases are TGTGCAAGTCGCTTAGTACCCTCGGGAACGAAAAATGGCTACACCTTC.

The chain joins TRBV29-1 to TRBJ1-4; the match to TRBD1 covers 11 bases. Germline V gives CDR1 SQVTM, CDR2 ANQGSEA. This CDR3 is built from 13 residues. V gave up 4 bases and J gave up 8 bases; unmatched junction bases: 3. CDR3 sequence: CSVAGTGGEKLFF. CDR3 nucleotide sequence: TGCAGCGTTGCCGGGACAGGGGGGGAAAAACTGTTTTTT.

V and J are TRBV30 and TRBJ1-2, with 11 nucleotides matching TRBD1. Germline trimming cut 4 bases from V and 8 bases from J; bases unmatched to any gene: 18. The CDR3 sequence is 17 residues long. Per germline, CDR1 GTSNPN and CDR2 SVGIG (reference sequence). The CDR3 region is CAWTVPSTGTGGFGYTF. In DNA, the CDR3 is TGTGCCTGGACTGTTCCCTCAACCGGGACAGGGGGTTTCGGCTACACCTTC. The full variable domain, rest sourced from reference TRBV30 and TRBJ1-2, is SQTIHQWPATLVQPVGSPLSLECTVEGTSNPNLYWYRQAAGRGLQLLFYSVGIGQISSEVPQNLSASRPQDRQFILSSKKLLLSDSGFYLCAWTVPSTGTGGFGYTFGSGTRLTVV.

The CDR3 DNA sequence: TGTGCCAGCAGACCCGGGCGGGCAACTAATGAAAAACTGTTTTTT. It specifies CASRPGRATNEKLFF. This chain uses TRBV6-5 with TRBJ1-4; D uncertain. V was trimmed by 6 bases and J by 0 bases, leaving 11 bases between them. Germline V gene sequence: CDR1 MNHEY, CDR2 SVGAGI. The CDR3 length is 15 residues.

This sequence joins TRBV4-1 and TRBJ2-5, with 10 positions matching TRBD2. Per the germline V gene, CDR1 is MGHRA and CDR2 is YSYEKL. V lost 2 bases and J lost 1; bases outside the gene matches: 16. The CDR3 length is 20 residues. CDR3 bases: TGCGCCAGCAGCCAAAGCCCAGCAATAGCGGGGGGTCCTGCCCAAGAGACCCAGTACTTC. It codes for CASSQSPAIAGGPAQETQYF.

V gene TRBV5-8 combines with J gene TRBJ2-1, with TRBD2 matching 7 bases. J gave up 5 bases and V 0 bases, and 8 bases lay outside the gene matches. In germline, CDR1 is SGHTS, CDR2 YDEGEE. The CDR3 contains 16 residues. CDR3 in amino acids: CASSLVAGSGNNEQFF. DNA for the CDR3: TGTGCCAGCAGCTTGGTAGCGGGTAGTGGGAACAATGAGCAGTTCTTC.

The chain employs TRBV4-3 and TRBJ2-7; 9 bases match TRBD1. From germline, CDR1 is LGHNA and CDR2 YSLEER. The CDR3 spans 16 residues. The J segment lost 5 bases and the V segment lost 2 bases, leaving 10 bases of the junction unmatched. Here the CDR3 DNA reads TGCGCCAGCAGCCAATCACCGGGGACAGGGTCCCACGAGCAGTACTTC. Its translation: CASSQSPGTGSHEQYF.

The chain recombines TRBV11-2 with TRBJ2-3; D may be TRBD2 (6 bases). The CDR3 spans 14 residues. V was shortened by 3 bases and J by 9 bases, with 16 bases between the two germline ends. Germline values: CDR1 SGHAT, CDR2 FQNNGV. CDR3 DNA sequence: TGTGCCAGCAGCTTCGAGTTGGTGGGAGGCACGCAGTATTTT. This codes for CASSFELVGGTQYF.

This clone was observed a single time. The genes are TRBV9 and TRBJ1-6, with 7 bases identical to TRBD1. The CDR3 runs 16 residues. The trim removed 2 bases at V and 7 bases at J, leaving 9 bases unmatched. CDR1 is SGDLS, CDR2 YYNGEE, per germline. CDR3: CASSVGPGTENSPLHF. As DNA, the CDR3 is TGTGCCAGCAGCGTTGGACCCGGGACAGAGAATTCACCCCTCCACTTT.

This rearrangement joins TRBV5-1 to TRBJ1-4; 9 bases align to TRBD1. With 0 bases clipped from V and 8 bases from J, the junction kept 5 bases outside the gene matches. Germline V gives CDR1 SGHRS, CDR2 YFSETQ. This CDR3 spans 15 amino acids. This chain's CDR3 is CASSLEQGAYEKLFF. In DNA, the CDR3 is TGCGCCAGCAGCTTGGAACAGGGGGCTTACGAAAAACTGTTTTTT.

The rearrangement joins TRBV6-5 to TRBJ2-3, with 8 bases that match TRBD2. V was pared by 8 bases and J by 6 bases, with 4 bases of the junction left unmatched. CDR3 size: 12 residues. The germline gives CDR1 MNHEY, CDR2 SVGAGI. The CDR3 reads CASVSGSDTQYF. The CDR3 nucleotides are TGTGCCAGCGTAAGCGGGAGTGATACGCAGTATTTT.

CDR3 loop: CASSLAAQIEAFF. DNA of the CDR3: TGTGCCAGCAGCTTAGCGGCTCAAATTGAAGCTTTCTTT. The rearrangement uses TRBV7-2 and TRBJ1-1; D is unresolved. Trimming pared 0 bases from V and 7 bases from J, leaving 9 bases between. Looked up from germline, CDR1 is SGHTA and CDR2 is FQGNSA. CDR3 length: 13 amino acids.